The 16 T cell receptor beta chains below were found in one sample sequenced in a study of blood T cell repertoires in COVID-19. Profiled with immunoSEQ multiplex PCR; TCRdb holds only in-frame clones, not every one. The table includes 75,000 to 95,000 clones, about two thirds detected once. Sequencing was done on a sample of peripheral blood. The receptors were gathered from a woman aged 60-75 years in a cohort sampled during active or convalescent COVID-19.

J is TRBJ2-7 and V is TRBV18; 8 bases are a match to TRBD1. CDR1 is KGHSH, CDR2 LQKENI, per germline. V shed 2 bases, J shed 6 bases, and the junction held 3 bases outside the gene matches. This CDR3 has 13 amino acids. The CDR3 here is CASSPGTGLEQYF. The CDR3, as DNA: TGTGCCAGCTCACCAGGGACAGGTCTCGAGCAGTACTTC.

This clone was seen once. The chain couples TRBV28 to TRBJ1-5; TRBD1 matches 9 bases. This CDR3 comprises 19 residues. Trimming removed 2 bases from V and 3 bases from J; junction bases left unmatched: 14. CDR1 is MDHEN and CDR2 is SYDVKM in the germline V gene. This CDR3 is CASSLPGQGPSIYNQPQHF. The DNA for the CDR3 is TGTGCCAGCAGTTTACCGGGACAGGGACCCTCGATTTACAATCAGCCCCAGCATTTT.

The chain employs TRBV15 and TRBJ2-1; 9 bases line up with TRBD2. The V gene end was trimmed by 0 bases and the J gene end by 4 bases; junction bases not matched to a gene: 4. The CDR3 consists of 16 residues. From germline, CDR1 is LNHNV and CDR2 YYDKDF (reference sequence). CDR3: CATSRDPLAGYNEQFF. In DNA form, the CDR3 reads TGTGCCACCAGCAGAGATCCCCTAGCGGGGTACAATGAGCAGTTCTTC.

This clone was recorded once. CDR3 DNA: TGTGCCAGCAGGGAGACAGGGGGCAGAAACACCATATATTTT. Its translation: CASRETGGRNTIYF. The genes are TRBV6-5 and TRBJ1-3, with TRBD1 identical over 10 bases. V shed 6 bases and J 5 bases; nucleotides not matched to a gene: 4. Germline CDR1 and CDR2: MNHEY and SVGAGI. This CDR3 spans 14 amino acids.

This clone was observed a few times. The rearrangement links TRBV27 to TRBJ2-7, with TRBD1 as a possible D gene (5 bases). CDR1 and CDR2 from the germline V gene are MNHEY and SMNVEV (reference sequence). This CDR3 is built from 15 residues. Trimming pared 4 bases from V and 3 bases from J, leaving 16 bases between. Here the CDR3 reads CASSSVQVRGYEQYF. The CDR3 bases are TGTGCCAGCAGTTCCGTACAGGTCCGAGGCTACGAGCAGTACTTC.

V is TRBV7-2 and J is TRBJ1-3; D is unresolved. This CDR3 has 15 amino acids. Germline CDR1 reads SGHTA; CDR2 reads FQGNSA. The V and J ends lost 5 bases and 0 bases respectively, with 11 bases between them. The CDR3 region is CASSIIPHSGNTIYF. CDR3 nucleotide sequence: TGTGCCAGCAGCATCATTCCCCACTCTGGAAACACCATATATTTT.

The chain links TRBV5-8 to TRBJ2-1; 10 bases are a match to TRBD1. There are 13 residues in the CDR3. The germline CDR1 and CDR2 sequences are SGHTS and YDEGEE. V trimming: 0 bases; J trimming: 15 bases; junction bases outside the gene matches: 6. CDR3 protein: CASSLETGGTRFF. DNA for the CDR3: TGTGCCAGCAGCTTGGAGACAGGGGGCACACGGTTCTTC.

This clone was counted a few times. The rearrangement links TRBV9 to TRBJ1-1; D perhaps matches TRBD1 (6 bases). V dropped 0 bases and J dropped 1 base, with 10 bases sitting between them. Germline V gene sequence: CDR1 SGDLS, CDR2 YYNGEE. This CDR3 has 15 residues. The CDR3 is CASSVGGGGNTEAFF. The DNA of the CDR3 is TGTGCCAGCAGCGTAGGAGGGGGGGGGAACACTGAAGCTTTCTTT.

This clone has a handful of counts. The rearrangement uses TRBV5-5 and TRBJ1-2; D perhaps matches TRBD1 (5 bases). Trimming removed 2 bases from V and 1 base from J, with 18 bases in between. Germline values: CDR1 SGHKS, CDR2 YYEKEE (reference sequence). CDR3 length: 17 residues. This CDR3 reads CASSLGESGDLNYGYTF. The CDR3 DNA is TGTGCCAGCAGCTTAGGGGAATCGGGGGACCTTAACTATGGCTACACCTTC. Using reference TRBV5-5 and TRBJ1-2 for the parts outside the CDR3, the full variable domain is DAGVTQSPTHLIKTRGQQVTLRCSPISGHKSVSWYQQVLGQGPQFIFQYYEKEERGRGNFPDRFSARQFPNYSSELNVNALLLGDSALYLCASSLGESGDLNYGYTFGSGTRLTVV.

The chain carries TRBV3-1 (or the pseudogene TRBV3-2) and TRBJ1-6, with D unclear. Trimming cost V 7 bases and J 5 bases, with 21 bases left between them. The CDR3 spans 17 residues. Per germline, CDR1 LGHDT and CDR2 YNNKEL (reference sequence). This CDR3 reads CASTLSSVKPNNSPLHF. For the CDR3, the DNA is TGTGCCAGCACCCTCTCCTCAGTAAAACCAAATAATTCACCCCTCCACTTT.

Concerning this clone itself: Other DNA sequences in the same sample also yield this CDR3. The CDR3 nucleotides read TGTGCCAGCTCCCCTGGACTAGGAGAGACCCAGTACTTC. Residues: CASSPGLGETQYF. The rearrangement links TRBV18 to TRBJ2-5; 7 bases map to TRBD2. With 6 bases clipped from V and 4 bases from J, the junction kept 5 bases outside the gene matches. CDR1 and CDR2 (germline): KGHSH, LQKENI. The CDR3 runs to 13 residues.

V usage is TRBV21-1 and J usage is TRBJ1-1; no DNA check was done on the table's D call, TRBD1. TRBV21-1 is a recognized pseudogene. The CDR3 is made up of 13 amino acids. The CDR3 is CASSKIGGDEAFF. The CDR3 bases are TGTGCCAGCAGCAAAATAGGGGGAGATGAAGCTTTCTTT.

This clone was seen a handful of times. CDR3 residues: CASSPGTTGELFF. In DNA, the CDR3 is TGTGCCAGCAGCCCTGGGACAACCGGGGAGCTGTTTTTT. The V gene is TRBV7-3, the J gene TRBJ2-2; tentative D call: TRBD1 (6 bases). CDR3 length equals 13 residues. Germline CDR1 and CDR2: SGHTA and FQGTGA. The V end lost 5 bases, the J end lost 5 bases, and 9 bases lay between the germline ends.

The gene calls are TRBV9 and TRBJ2-5; 7 bases are a match to TRBD2. Germline V gene lookup returns CDR1 SGDLS and CDR2 YYNGEE. This CDR3 spans 14 amino acids. The V gene end was trimmed by 0 bases and the J gene end by 5 bases; junction bases not matched to a gene: 4. DNA for the CDR3: TGTGCCAGCAGCGTAGCTATGGGGGGGGAGACCCAGTACTTC. It codes for CASSVAMGGETQYF.

This clone appeared once. The V and J genes are TRBV12-5 and TRBJ2-3; 12 bases fit TRBD1. This CDR3 contains 15 residues. Germline V CDR1 and CDR2: LGHNT, FRNRAP. V dropped 6 bases and J dropped 4; count of bases not matched to a gene: 5. The CDR3 nucleotides are TGTGCTAGTGGGCCGGGACAGGGGGCTTCAGATACGCAGTATTTT. Its translation is CASGPGQGASDTQYF. Supplemented by reference TRBV12-5 and TRBJ2-3, the full variable domain reads DARVTQTPRHKVTEMGQEVTMRCQPILGHNTVFWYRQTMMQGLELLAYFRNRAPLDDSGMPKDRFSAEMPDATLATLKIQPSEPRDSAVYFCASGPGQGASDTQYFGPGTRLTVL.

This chain links TRBV6-1 with TRBJ2-2; D might be TRBD2 (7 bases). CDR3 length equals 17 residues. The V gene's germline CDR1 is MNHNS and CDR2 SASEGT. Trimming took off 4 bases at V and 0 bases at J, with 15 bases between the two ends. The CDR3 DNA reads TGTGCCAGCAGTGTGGTGGGGGGGCCCGCGAACACCGGGGAGCTGTTTTTT. Protein: CASSVVGGPANTGELFF.